This is a list of T cell receptor beta chains from one sample in a study of identical twins. One entry per CDR3 protein results from TCRdb running MiXCR on the 5' RACE reads. The sample carries hundreds of thousands of distinct CDR3 sequences, 7.5% recorded once. The same sample was also used in a study of yellow fever vaccine responses in identical twins.

Sample: CD8+ T cells sorted from blood. The receptors here all came from a woman between 18 and 29 years old in good health. CDR3s include the opening cysteine and the closing phenylalanine or tryptophan. The order of the fields is V gene, D gene, clone size, J gene, CDR3 protein, CDR3 DNA. The D gene is left open where the match is weak. Size is stated for part of the rows, as once, few or many counts, or as a class when the clone is expanded.

V gene: TRBV28; D gene: NA; clone size: few; J gene: TRBJ2-7; CDR3 protein: CASSFWLASYEQYF; CDR3 DNA: TGTGCCAGCAGTTTTTGGCTAGCCTCCTACGAGCAGTACTTC
V gene: TRBV2; D gene: NA; clone size: few; J gene: TRBJ2-1; CDR3 protein: CASSEDRTGHEQFF; CDR3 DNA: TGTGCCAGCAGTGAAGACAGGACCGGCCATGAGCAGTTCTTC
V gene: TRBV7-2; D gene: NA; clone size: many; J gene: TRBJ2-7; CDR3 protein: CASSVSYEQYF; CDR3 DNA: TGTGCCAGCAGCGTCTCCTACGAGCAGTACTTC
V gene: TRBV4-2; D gene: NA; clone size: NA; J gene: TRBJ2-7; CDR3 protein: CASSQDSRVYEQYF; CDR3 DNA: TGTGCCAGCAGCCAAGATTCGAGGGTGTACGAGCAGTACTTC
V gene: TRBV20-1; D gene: TRBD2; clone size: many; J gene: TRBJ2-1; CDR3 protein: CSARGGTSIDEQFF; CDR3 DNA: TGCAGTGCTAGGGGAGGGACTAGCATCGATGAGCAGTTCTTC
V gene: TRBV28; D gene: NA; clone size: NA; J gene: TRBJ2-7; CDR3 protein: CASSLWQSYEQYF; CDR3 DNA: TGTGCCAGCAGTTTATGGCAGTCCTACGAGCAGTACTTC
V gene: TRBV4-2; D gene: NA; clone size: many; J gene: TRBJ2-1; CDR3 protein: CASSQAGEVDEQFF; CDR3 DNA: TGTGCCAGCAGCCAAGCCGGGGAAGTGGATGAGCAGTTCTTC
V gene: TRBV16; D gene: TRBD2; clone size: NA; J gene: TRBJ2-3; CDR3 protein: CASSQSLAGATDTQYF; CDR3 DNA: TGTGCCAGCAGCCAATCTTTAGCGGGAGCCACAGATACGCAGTATTTT
V gene: TRBV4-1; D gene: TRBD2; clone size: few; J gene: TRBJ2-1; CDR3 protein: CASSQGLASNEQFF; CDR3 DNA: TGCGCCAGCAGCCAAGGACTAGCTTCTAATGAGCAGTTCTTC
V gene: TRBV2; D gene: TRBD2; clone size: few; J gene: TRBJ2-3; CDR3 protein: CASSRRTSGSRGDTQYF; CDR3 DNA: TGTGCCAGCAGTCGCCGAACTAGCGGGAGTCGAGGAGATACGCAGTATTTT
V gene: TRBV3-1; D gene: TRBD2; clone size: NA; J gene: TRBJ2-1; CDR3 protein: CASSHPPGRALNNEQFF; CDR3 DNA: TGTGCCAGCAGCCACCCCCCCGGGAGGGCCTTAAACAATGAGCAGTTCTTC
V gene: TRBV6-5; D gene: NA; clone size: NA; J gene: TRBJ2-1; CDR3 protein: CASSYGSGNEQFF; CDR3 DNA: TGTGCCAGCAGTTACGGTTCCGGAAATGAGCAGTTCTTC